This T cell receptor beta chain was observed in a study of graft-versus-host responses after intestinal transplantation. General study results and limits: The highest levels of circulating GvH clones went along with early declines in HvG clones after transplant. Researchers found GvH clones in recipient marrow, and some showed up first in ileum or blood.

Remarks on this clone: Its antigen is not identified.

Generated by immunoSEQ multiplex PCR, the TCRdb table keeps only in-frame clones and is missing some. Counted here are around 110,000 clones, over 85% occurring once; the ten biggest clones make up approximately 0.22%. The sequence was collected from a human donor who was the organ donor for an intestinal transplant. Sequenced material: unstimulated CD4+ T cells sorted from spleen or lymph node cells, taken before transplant.

This CDR3 reads CASSVAGGRYEQYF. CDR3 in DNA: TGTGCCAGCAGCGTTGCGGGAGGGCGGTACGAGCAGTACTTC. The rearrangement links TRBV25-1 to TRBJ2-7; 9 nucleotides align to TRBD2. CDR3 length: 14 residues. V shed 6 bases, J shed 4 bases, and the junction held 7 bases outside the gene matches. Germline V gene data show CDR1 as MGHDK and CDR2 as SYGVNS.